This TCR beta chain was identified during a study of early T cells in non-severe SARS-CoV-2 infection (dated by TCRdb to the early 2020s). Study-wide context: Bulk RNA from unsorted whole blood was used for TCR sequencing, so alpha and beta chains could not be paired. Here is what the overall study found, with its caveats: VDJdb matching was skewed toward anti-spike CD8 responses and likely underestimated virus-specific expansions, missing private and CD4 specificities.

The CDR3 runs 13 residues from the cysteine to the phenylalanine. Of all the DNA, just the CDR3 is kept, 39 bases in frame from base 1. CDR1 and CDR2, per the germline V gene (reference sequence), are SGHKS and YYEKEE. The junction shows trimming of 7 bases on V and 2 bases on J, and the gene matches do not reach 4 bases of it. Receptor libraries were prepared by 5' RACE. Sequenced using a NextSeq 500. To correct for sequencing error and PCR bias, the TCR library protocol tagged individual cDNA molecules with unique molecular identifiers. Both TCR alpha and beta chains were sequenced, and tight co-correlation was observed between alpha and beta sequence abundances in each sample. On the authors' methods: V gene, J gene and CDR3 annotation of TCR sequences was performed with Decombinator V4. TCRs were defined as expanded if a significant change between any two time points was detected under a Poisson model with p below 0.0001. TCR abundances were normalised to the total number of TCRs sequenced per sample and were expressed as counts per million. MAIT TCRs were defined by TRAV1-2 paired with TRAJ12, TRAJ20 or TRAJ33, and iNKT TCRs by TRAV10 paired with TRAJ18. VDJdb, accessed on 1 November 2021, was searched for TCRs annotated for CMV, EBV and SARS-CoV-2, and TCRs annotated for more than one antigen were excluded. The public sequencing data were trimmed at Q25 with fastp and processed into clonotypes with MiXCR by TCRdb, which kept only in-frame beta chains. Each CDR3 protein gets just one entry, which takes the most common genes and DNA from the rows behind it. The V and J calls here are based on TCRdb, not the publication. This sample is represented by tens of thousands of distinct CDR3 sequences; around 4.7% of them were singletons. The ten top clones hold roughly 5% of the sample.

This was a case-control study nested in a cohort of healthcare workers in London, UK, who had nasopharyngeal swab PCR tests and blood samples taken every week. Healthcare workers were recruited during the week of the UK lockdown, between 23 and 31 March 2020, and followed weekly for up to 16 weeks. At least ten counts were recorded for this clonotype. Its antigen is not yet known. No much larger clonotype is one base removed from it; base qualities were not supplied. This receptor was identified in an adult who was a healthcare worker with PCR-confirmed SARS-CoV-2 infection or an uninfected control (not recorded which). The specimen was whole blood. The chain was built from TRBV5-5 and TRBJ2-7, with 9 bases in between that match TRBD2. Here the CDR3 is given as CASLTSGTYEQYF. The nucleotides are TGTGCCAGCTTGACTAGCGGAACCTACGAGCAGTACTTC.